This T cell receptor (beta chain) was recovered during a study of PD-L1 blockade in urothelial cancer. General study results and limits: Patients with durable benefit had greater blood expansion of tumor-associated TCR clones 3 weeks into treatment.

Assay: immunoSEQ multiplex PCR; the TCRdb copy retains only in-frame clones and omits some. The sample has 17,000 or so clones, roughly 87% seen once. About this clone itself: Antigen: not known.

The V end lost 0 bases, the J end lost 6 bases, and 15 bases lay between the germline ends. This CDR3 region has 15 residues. CDR1 SGDLS and CDR2 YYNGEE come from the germline V gene. The origin of this receptor is a man aged 50 to 59 with urothelial cancer. The sample consisted of PBMCs, taken around atezolizumab (anti-PD-L1) treatment. The chain links TRBV9 to TRBJ1-1, with unresolved D. Here the CDR3 DNA reads TGTGCCAGCAGCGTAGGTCCGGTATCGATGCCTGAAGCTTTCTTT. It specifies CASSVGPVSMPEAFF.